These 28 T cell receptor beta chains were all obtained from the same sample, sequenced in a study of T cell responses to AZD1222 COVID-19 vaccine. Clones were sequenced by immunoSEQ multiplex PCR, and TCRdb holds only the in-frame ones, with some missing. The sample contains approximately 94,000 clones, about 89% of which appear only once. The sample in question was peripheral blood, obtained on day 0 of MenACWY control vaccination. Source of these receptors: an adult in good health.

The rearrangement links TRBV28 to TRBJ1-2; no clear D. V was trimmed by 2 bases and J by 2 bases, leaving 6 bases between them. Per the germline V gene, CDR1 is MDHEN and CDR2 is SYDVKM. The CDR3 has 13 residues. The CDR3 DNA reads TGTGCCAGCAGTTTAAAAATCAACTATGGCTACACCTTC. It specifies CASSLKINYGYTF.

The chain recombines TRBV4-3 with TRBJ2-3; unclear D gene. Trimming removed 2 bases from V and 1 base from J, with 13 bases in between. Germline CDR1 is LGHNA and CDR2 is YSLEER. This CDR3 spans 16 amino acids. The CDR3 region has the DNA TGCGCCAGCAGCCAACTCGTCGGGTTGGGCACAGATACGCAGTATTTT. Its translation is CASSQLVGLGTDTQYF.

CDR3 sequence reads: CASTQEGGYTF. The CDR3 DNA reads as TGTGCCAGCACCCAAGAAGGTGGCTACACCTTC. The chain couples TRBV28 to TRBJ1-2, with D hard to call. Per germline, CDR1 MDHEN and CDR2 SYDVKM. Trimming removed 7 bases from V and 7 bases from J, with 10 bases in between. This CDR3 is built from 11 residues.

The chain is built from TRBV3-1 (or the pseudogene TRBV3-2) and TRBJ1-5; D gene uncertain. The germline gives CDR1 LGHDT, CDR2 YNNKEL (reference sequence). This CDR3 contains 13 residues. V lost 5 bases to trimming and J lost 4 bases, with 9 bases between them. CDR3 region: CASSKFLNQPQHF. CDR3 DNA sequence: TGTGCCAGCAGCAAGTTCTTAAATCAGCCCCAGCATTTT.

The CDR3 loop is CASSNYRGPYEQYF. The CDR3 bases are TGTGCCAGCAGCAACTACAGGGGCCCCTACGAGCAGTACTTC. The chain couples TRBV7-2 to TRBJ2-7; 7 bases are shared with TRBD1. The CDR3 has 14 residues. V lost 5 bases, J lost 2 bases, and 6 bases stayed unmatched. The germline V gene has CDR1 SGHTA and CDR2 FQGNSA.

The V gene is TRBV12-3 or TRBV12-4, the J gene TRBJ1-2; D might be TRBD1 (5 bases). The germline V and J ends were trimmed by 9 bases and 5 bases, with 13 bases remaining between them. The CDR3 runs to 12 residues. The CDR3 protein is CASSRQLYGYTF. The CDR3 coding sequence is TGTGCCAGTAGCCGACAGTTATATGGCTACACCTTC.

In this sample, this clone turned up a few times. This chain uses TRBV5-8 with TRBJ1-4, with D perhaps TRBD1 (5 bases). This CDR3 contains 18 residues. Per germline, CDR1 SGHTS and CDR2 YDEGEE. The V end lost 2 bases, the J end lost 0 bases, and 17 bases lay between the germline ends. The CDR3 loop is CASSFFWGGFATNEKLFF. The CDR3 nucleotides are TGTGCCAGCAGCTTTTTCTGGGGGGGGTTCGCAACTAATGAAAAACTGTTTTTT. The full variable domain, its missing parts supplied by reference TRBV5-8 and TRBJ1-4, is EAGVTQSPTHLIKTRGQQATLRCSPISGHTSVYWYQQALGLGLQFLLWYDEGEERNRGNFPPRFSGRQFPNYSSELNVNALELEDSALYLCASSFFWGGFATNEKLFFGSGTQLSVL.

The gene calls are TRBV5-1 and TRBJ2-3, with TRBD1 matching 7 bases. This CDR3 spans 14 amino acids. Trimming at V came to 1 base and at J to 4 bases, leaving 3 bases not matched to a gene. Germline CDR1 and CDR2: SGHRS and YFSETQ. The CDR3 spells CASSLKQGPDTQYF. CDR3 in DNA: TGCGCCAGCAGCTTGAAACAGGGGCCAGATACGCAGTATTTT. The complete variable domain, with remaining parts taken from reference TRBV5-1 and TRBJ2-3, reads KAGVTQTPRYLIKTRGQQVTLSCSPISGHRSVSWYQQTPGQGLQFLFEYFSETQRNKGNFPGRFSGRQFSNSRSEMNVSTLELGDSALYLCASSLKQGPDTQYFGPGTRLTVL.

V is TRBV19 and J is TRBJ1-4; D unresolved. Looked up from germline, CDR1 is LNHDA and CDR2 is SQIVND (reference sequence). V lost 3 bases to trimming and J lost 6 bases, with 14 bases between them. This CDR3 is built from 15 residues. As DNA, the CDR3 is TGTGCCAGTAGTATCAGAGGGCGTGTTGATGAAAAACTGTTTTTT. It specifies CASSIRGRVDEKLFF. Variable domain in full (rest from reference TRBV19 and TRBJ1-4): DGGITQSPKYLFRKEGQNVTLSCEQNLNHDAMYWYRQDPGQGLRLIYYSQIVNDFQKGDIAEGYSVSREKKESFPLTVTSAQKNPTAFYLCASSIRGRVDEKLFFGSGTQLSVL.

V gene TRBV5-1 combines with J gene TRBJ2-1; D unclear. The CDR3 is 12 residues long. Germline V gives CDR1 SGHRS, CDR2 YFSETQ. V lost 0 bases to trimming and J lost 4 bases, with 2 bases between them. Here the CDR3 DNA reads TGCGCCAGCAGCTTGGATTACAATGAGCAGTTCTTC. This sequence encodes CASSLDYNEQFF.

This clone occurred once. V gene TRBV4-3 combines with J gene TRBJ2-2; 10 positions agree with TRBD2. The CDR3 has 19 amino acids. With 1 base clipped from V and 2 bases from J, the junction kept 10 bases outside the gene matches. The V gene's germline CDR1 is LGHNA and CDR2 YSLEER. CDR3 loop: CASSQVLPSGSLNTGELFF. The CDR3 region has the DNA TGCGCCAGCAGCCAAGTGCTCCCTAGCGGGAGCCTTAACACCGGGGAGCTGTTTTTT.

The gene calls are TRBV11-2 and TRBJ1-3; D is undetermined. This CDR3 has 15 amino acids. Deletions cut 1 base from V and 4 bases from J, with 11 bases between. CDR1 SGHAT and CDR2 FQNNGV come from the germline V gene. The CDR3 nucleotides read TGTGCCAGCAGCTTAGTTGGGTTTTCAGGAAACACCATATATTTT. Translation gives CASSLVGFSGNTIYF.

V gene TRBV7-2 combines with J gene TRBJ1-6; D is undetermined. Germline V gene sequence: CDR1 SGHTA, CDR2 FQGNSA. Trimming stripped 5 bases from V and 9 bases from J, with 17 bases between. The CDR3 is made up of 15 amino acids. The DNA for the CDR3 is TGTGCCAGCAGCCCCCAGGAGGGAGTGGGTTCACCCCTCCACTTT. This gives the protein CASSPQEGVGSPLHF.

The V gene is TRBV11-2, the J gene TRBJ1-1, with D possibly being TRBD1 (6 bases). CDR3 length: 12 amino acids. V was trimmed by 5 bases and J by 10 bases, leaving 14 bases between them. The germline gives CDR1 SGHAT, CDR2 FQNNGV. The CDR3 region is CASSQQGGGAFF. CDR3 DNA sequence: TGTGCCAGCAGCCAGCAAGGGGGAGGAGCTTTCTTT.

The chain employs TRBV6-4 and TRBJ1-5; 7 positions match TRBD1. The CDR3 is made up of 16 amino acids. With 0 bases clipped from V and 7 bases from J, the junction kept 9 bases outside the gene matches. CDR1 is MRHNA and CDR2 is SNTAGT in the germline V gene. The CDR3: CASSDSTGSRGQPQHF. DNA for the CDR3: TGTGCCAGCAGTGACTCGACAGGGAGTAGAGGACAGCCCCAGCATTTT.

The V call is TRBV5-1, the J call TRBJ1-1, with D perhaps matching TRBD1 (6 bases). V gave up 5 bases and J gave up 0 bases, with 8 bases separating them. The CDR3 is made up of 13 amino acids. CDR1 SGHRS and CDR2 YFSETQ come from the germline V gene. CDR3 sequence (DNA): TGCGCCAGCAGACAGGGATTGAACACTGAAGCTTTCTTT. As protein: CASRQGLNTEAFF.

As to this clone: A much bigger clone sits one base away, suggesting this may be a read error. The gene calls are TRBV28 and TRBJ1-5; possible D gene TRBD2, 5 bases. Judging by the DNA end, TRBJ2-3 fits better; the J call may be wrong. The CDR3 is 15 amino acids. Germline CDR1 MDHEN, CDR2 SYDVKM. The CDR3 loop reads CASSLTRSTSQPQYF. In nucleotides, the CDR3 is TGTGCCAGCAGTTTAACTCGGTCCACTAGTCAGCCCCAGTATTTT.

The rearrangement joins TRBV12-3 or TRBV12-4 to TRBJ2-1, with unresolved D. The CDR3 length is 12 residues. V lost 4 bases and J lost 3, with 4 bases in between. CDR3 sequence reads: CASSSNYNEQFF. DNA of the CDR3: TGTGCCAGCAGTTCCAACTACAATGAGCAGTTCTTC.

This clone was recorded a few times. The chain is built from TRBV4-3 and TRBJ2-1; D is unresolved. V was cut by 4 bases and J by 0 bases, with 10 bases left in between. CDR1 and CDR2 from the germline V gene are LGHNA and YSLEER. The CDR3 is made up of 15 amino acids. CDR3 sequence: CASSPERSSYNEQFF. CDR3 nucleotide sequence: TGCGCCAGCAGCCCCGAGCGAAGCTCCTACAATGAGCAGTTCTTC.

In DNA, the CDR3 is TGTGCCACCAGTGACCCCGGACTAGCGGGGGGCCGCGATACGCAGTATTTT. Translating it yields CATSDPGLAGGRDTQYF. The gene calls are TRBV24-1 and TRBJ2-3, with TRBD2 identical over 14 bases. J lost 6 bases, V lost 4 bases, and 8 bases had no gene match. Germline CDR1 KGHDR, CDR2 SFDVKD. The CDR3 totals 17 residues.

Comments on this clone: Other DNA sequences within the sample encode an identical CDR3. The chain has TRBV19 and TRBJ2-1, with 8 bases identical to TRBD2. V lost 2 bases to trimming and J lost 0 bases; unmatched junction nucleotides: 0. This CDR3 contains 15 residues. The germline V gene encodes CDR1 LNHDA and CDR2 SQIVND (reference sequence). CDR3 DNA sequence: TGTGCCAGTAGTATAAGCGGGAGCTCCTACAATGAGCAGTTCTTC. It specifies CASSISGSSYNEQFF.

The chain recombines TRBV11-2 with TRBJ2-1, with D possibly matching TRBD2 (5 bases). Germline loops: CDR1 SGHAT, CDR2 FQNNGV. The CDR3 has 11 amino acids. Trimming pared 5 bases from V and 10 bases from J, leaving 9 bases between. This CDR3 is CASSPPGEQFF. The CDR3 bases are TGTGCCAGCAGCCCACCGGGGGAGCAGTTCTTC.

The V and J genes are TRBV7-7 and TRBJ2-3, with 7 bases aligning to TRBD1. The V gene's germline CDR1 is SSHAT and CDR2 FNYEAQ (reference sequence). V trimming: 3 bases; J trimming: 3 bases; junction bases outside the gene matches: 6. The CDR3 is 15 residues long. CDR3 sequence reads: CASSLEGGATDTQYF. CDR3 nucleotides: TGTGCCAGCAGCTTGGAAGGGGGCGCGACAGATACGCAGTATTTT.

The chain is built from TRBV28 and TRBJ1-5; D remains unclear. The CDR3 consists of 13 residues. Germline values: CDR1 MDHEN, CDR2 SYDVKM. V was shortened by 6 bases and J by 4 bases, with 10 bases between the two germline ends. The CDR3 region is CASSPLANQPQHF. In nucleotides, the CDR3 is TGTGCCAGCAGCCCACTAGCTAATCAGCCCCAGCATTTT.

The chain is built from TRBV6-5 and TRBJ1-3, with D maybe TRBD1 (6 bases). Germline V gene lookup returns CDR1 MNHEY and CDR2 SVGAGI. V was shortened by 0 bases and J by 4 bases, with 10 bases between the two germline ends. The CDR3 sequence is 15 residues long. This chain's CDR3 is CASSYSGGPGNTIYF. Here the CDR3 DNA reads TGTGCCAGCAGTTACTCAGGGGGGCCAGGAAACACCATATATTTT.

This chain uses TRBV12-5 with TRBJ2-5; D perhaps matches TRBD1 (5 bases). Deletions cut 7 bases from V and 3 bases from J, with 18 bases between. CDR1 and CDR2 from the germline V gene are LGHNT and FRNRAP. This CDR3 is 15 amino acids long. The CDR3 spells CASALYSLGEETQYF. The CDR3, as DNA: TGTGCTAGTGCCCTTTATTCTCTAGGGGAAGAGACCCAGTACTTC.

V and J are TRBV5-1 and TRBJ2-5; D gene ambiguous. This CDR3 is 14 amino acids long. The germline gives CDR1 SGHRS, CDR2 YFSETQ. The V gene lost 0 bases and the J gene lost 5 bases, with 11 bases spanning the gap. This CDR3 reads CASSLAFSQETQYF. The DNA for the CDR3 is TGCGCCAGCAGCTTGGCCTTTAGTCAGGAGACCCAGTACTTC.

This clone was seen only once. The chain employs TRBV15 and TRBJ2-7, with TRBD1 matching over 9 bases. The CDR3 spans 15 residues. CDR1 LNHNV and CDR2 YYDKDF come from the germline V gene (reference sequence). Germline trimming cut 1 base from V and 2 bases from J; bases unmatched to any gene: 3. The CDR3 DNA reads TGTGCCACCAGCAGAGGGGGACAGGGCGCCTACGAGCAGTACTTC. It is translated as CATSRGGQGAYEQYF.